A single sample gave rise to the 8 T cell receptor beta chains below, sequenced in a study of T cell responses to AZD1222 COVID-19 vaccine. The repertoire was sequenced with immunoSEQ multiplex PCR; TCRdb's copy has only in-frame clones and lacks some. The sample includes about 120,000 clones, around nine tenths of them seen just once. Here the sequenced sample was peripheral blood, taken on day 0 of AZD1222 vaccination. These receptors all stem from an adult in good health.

The CDR3 sequence: CASSPKPGGNYGYTF. CDR3 in DNA: TGTGCCAGCAGCCCTAAGCCCGGGGGTAACTATGGCTACACCTTC. The V and J genes are TRBV3-1 (or the pseudogene TRBV3-2) and TRBJ1-2, with TRBD1 as a possible D gene (5 bases). Germline V gives CDR1 LGHDT, CDR2 YNNKEL (reference sequence). V dropped 4 bases and J dropped 1 base, with 13 bases sitting between them. The CDR3 is 15 residues long.

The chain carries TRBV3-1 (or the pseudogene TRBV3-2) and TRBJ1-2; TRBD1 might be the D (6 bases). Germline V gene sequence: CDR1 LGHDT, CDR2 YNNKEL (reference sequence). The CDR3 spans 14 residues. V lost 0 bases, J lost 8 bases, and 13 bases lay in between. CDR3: CASSQEAGGGGYTF. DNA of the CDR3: TGTGCCAGCAGCCAAGAGGCAGGCGGGGGCGGCTACACCTTC.

The CDR3 coding sequence is TGTGCCAGCATAGCGGGAGGGCCCCAAGAGACCCAGTACTTC. Translating it yields CASIAGGPQETQYF. The chain carries TRBV6-5 and TRBJ2-5, with TRBD2 matching over 11 bases. The CDR3 has 14 amino acids. Trimming cost V 7 bases and J 1 base; bases outside gene matches: 2. CDR1 MNHEY and CDR2 SVGAGI come from the germline V gene.

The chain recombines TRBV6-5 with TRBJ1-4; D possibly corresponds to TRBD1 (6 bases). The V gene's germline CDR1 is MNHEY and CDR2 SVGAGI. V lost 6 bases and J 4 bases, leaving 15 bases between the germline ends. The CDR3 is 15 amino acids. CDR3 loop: CASRAPTGLNEKLFF. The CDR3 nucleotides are TGTGCCAGCAGAGCCCCGACAGGCCTTAATGAAAAACTGTTTTTT.

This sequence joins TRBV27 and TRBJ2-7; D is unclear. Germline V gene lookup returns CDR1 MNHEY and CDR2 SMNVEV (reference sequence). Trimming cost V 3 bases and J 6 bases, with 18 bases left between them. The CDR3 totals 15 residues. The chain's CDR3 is CASSFLSPPSTEQYF. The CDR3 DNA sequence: TGTGCCAGCAGTTTCCTAAGTCCCCCCTCGACCGAGCAGTACTTC.

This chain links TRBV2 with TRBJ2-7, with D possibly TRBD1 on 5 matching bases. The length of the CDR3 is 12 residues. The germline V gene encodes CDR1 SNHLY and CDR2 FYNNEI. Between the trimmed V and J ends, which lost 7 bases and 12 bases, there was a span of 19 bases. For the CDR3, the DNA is TGTGCCAGCACCTTGGGGTGGGGCCAGGGGTACTTC. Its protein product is CASTLGWGQGYF. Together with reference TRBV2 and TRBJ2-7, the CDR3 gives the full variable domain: EPEVTQTPSHQVTQMGQEVILRCVPISNHLYFYWYRQILGQKVEFLVSFYNNEISEKSEIFDDQFSVERPDGSNFTLKIRSTKLEDSAMYFCASTLGWGQGYFGPGTRLTVT.

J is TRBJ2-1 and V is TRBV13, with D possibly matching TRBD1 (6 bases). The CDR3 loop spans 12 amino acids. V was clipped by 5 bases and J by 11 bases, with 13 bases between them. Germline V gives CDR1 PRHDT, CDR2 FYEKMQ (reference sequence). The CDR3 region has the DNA TGTGCCAGCAGCCGGGGCGACAGGAAGCAGTTCTTC. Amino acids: CASSRGDRKQFF.

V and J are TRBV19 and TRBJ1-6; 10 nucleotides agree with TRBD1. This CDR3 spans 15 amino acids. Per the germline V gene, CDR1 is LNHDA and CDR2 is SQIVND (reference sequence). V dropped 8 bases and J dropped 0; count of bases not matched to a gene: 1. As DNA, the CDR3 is TGTGCCAGTCGGACAGGGGGCTCCTATAATTCACCCCTCCACTTT. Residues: CASRTGGSYNSPLHF.